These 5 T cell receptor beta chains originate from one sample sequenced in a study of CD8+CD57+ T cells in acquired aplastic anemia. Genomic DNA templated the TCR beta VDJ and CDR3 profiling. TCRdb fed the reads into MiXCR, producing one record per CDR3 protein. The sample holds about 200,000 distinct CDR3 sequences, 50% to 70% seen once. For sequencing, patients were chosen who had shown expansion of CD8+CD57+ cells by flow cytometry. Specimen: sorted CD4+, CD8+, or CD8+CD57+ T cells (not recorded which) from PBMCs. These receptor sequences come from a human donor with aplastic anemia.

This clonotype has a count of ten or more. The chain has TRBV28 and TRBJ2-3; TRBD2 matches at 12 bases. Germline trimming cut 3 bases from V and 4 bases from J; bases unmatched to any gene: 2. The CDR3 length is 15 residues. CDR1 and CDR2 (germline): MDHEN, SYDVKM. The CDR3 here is CASSFLAGGPDTQYF. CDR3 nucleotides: TGTGCCAGCAGTTTTCTAGCGGGGGGGCCAGATACGCAGTATTTT.

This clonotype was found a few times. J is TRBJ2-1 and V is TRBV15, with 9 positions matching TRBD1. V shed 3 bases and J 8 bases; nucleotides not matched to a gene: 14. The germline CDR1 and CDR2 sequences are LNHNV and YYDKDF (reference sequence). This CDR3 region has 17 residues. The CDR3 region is CATSSSRSGQGRDEQFF. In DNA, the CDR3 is TGTGCCACCAGCAGCTCCAGGTCGGGACAGGGAAGGGATGAGCAGTTCTTC.

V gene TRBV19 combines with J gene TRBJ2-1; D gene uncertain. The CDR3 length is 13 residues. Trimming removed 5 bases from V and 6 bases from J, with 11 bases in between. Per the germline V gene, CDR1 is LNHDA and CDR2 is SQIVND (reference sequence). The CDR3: CASSPRATNEQFF. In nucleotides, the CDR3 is TGTGCCAGTAGTCCTCGCGCTACCAATGAGCAGTTCTTC.

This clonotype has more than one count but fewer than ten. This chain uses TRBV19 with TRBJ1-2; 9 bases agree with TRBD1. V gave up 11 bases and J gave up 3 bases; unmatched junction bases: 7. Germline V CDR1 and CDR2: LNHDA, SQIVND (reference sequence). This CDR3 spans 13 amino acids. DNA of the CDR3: TGTGCCCTAAAACGGACAGGGGACTATGGCTACACCTTC. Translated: CALKRTGDYGYTF.

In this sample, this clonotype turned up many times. CDR3 nucleotides: TGTGCCAGCAGCAGGGACATACAGGGGTTTGACGAGCAGTACTTC. Translated, it gives CASSRDIQGFDEQYF. The rearrangement uses TRBV9 and TRBJ2-7; TRBD1 aligns across 7 bases. This CDR3 comprises 15 residues. Germline assignment: CDR1 SGDLS and CDR2 YYNGEE. V dropped 4 bases and J dropped 5; count of bases not matched to a gene: 12.